A single sample gave rise to the 2 T cell receptor beta chains below, sequenced in a study of blood T cells in healthy people across ages (dated by TCRdb to the mid-2010s). The receptor library was made with 5' RACE. The instrument given in TCRdb is Illumina HiSeq 2500. A second PCR of roughly 7 to 11 cycles was run with a J-beta primer mix and a sample-barcoded 5' primer. Starting from the raw public reads, TCRdb applied fastp trimming at Q25, assembled clones with MiXCR and retained in-frame beta chains. Duplicate CDR3 protein sequences are folded into a single record with the most common DNA and genes. Recorded for this sample are about a million distinct CDR3 sequences; more than 30% of them occurred a single time. Less than 15% of the sample is held by the ten biggest clonotypes. Source material: blood. The receptors were gathered from a man younger than 35 in good health.

This clonotype was observed a few times. This chain joins TRBV12-3 or TRBV12-4 and TRBJ1-1; D is unclear. This CDR3 spans 13 amino acids. V was shortened by 6 bases and J by 0 bases, with 8 bases between the two germline ends. The DNA for the CDR3 is TGTGCCAGCAGGACAACACTGAACACTGAAGCTTTCTTT. It specifies CASRTTLNTEAFF.

This clonotype was counted only a few times. The chain carries TRBV27 and TRBJ2-5, with no clear D. There are 11 residues in the CDR3. V lost 6 bases, J lost 2 bases, and 4 bases lay in between. Germline CDR1 reads MNHEY; CDR2 reads SMNVEV (reference sequence). This chain's CDR3 is CASRPQETQYF. The DNA for the CDR3 is TGTGCCAGCAGGCCACAAGAGACCCAGTACTTC.